The following is a T cell receptor beta chain sequence with its context. Its antigen specificity is not known. Base qualities are missing; no much larger clone stands one base away. This specimen belongs to a study of shared clonotypes between healthy human individuals (dated by TCRdb to 2018 to 2021). Some background on the complete study: The cohort included a few men and a couple of women between 18 and 49 years of age. For each donor, three plates each were used for CD4 naive and CD4 memory, two plates were used for CD8 naive, and one plate was used for CD8 memory. To estimate repertoire size and how much clonotype sharing occurs between individuals, the study deeply sequenced the blood TCR repertoires of 5 or 6 healthy adults. Different laboratories and diverse techniques were used to prepare libraries and sequence TCR repertoires, to increase sequencing depth and limit assay-specific biases. Leukapheresis yielded between about 0.94 and 10 billion PBMCs per donor. Study-wide conclusions, independent of this receptor: Even with the large sequencing depth, rarefaction of the sorted-subset datasets indicated that sequencing was incomplete. When a handful of donors were compared, the shared fraction of clonotypes was about 5% for naive CD4, about 4% for naive CD8, 2% to 2.5% for memory CD4, and under 0.5% for memory CD8. Compared with non-shared clonotypes, the clonotypes found in all four sorted-subset donors had higher generation probabilities. Because the study included only a small number of donors, the genetic and exposure-history diversity represented was limited. Sampling was restricted to blood, and TCR repertoires in tissue are likely to differ from TCR repertoires in blood. Pairwise subsampling led to the expectation that sequencing depth would affect the degree of clonotype sharing among donors. Larger estimated clonotype richness was generally found for naive subsets than for memory subsets.

Healthy HIV-negative adults with no recently reported acute infections or vaccinations were included as donors. Every donor was a Caucasian adult living in Nashville, Tennessee, USA. CD4+ T cells were enriched by magnetic negative selection, after which naive cells were positively selected on CD45RA and the negative fraction was taken as the memory subset. Blood was collected by leukapheresis, and PBMCs were isolated by Ficoll-Histopaque density gradient centrifugation and then cryopreserved in liquid nitrogen vapor phase. Purity and quantity of every magnetically sorted T cell population were checked by analytical flow cytometry. Each sorted fraction had its genomic DNA isolated and then quantified by UV absorbance on a Nanodrop 2000c. CDR1 and CDR2, per the germline V gene, are MNHEY and SVGAGI. After removal of 8 bases from V and 2 bases from J, the junction retains 12 bases not matched to a gene. The cysteine opens and the phenylalanine closes a CDR3 of 15 amino acids. The only DNA kept is the CDR3, 45 bases in frame from the first base.

Using the deep immunoSEQ assay, multiplex PCR amplified TCR CDR3 regions from genomic DNA. Extracted genomic DNA from each cell subset was spread evenly across all wells of several immunoSEQ 96-well plates, with each plate serving as a replicate. For sorted subsets, roughly 200 ng of genomic DNA, equivalent to about 30,000 T cell genomes, went into each replicate PCR. The purified libraries were quantified using a Qubit 3.0 fluorometer, sized with a Bioanalyzer 2100, and then quantified again using the KAPA Library Quantification kit. A separate single-read 150-cycle Illumina NextSeq 550 flow cell was used to sequence each immunoSEQ 96-well plate. As for the original processing: Because only junctional sequences without quality scores were contained in the immunoSEQ output, filtering matching that applied to full-length reads could not be performed. To assign V/J genes and CDR3, sequences were annotated against IMGT germline references using PyIR, a Python wrapper for IgBLAST v1.9. Reads were removed for weak V/J assignments (E-value above 1e-6), missing CDR3, stop codons, out-of-frame junctions, or ambiguous translated residues. A V3J clonotype was defined by an identical inferred V gene, J gene, and CDR3 amino acid sequence. Percentage overlap between repertoires was computed as shared unique clonotypes divided by the size of the smaller repertoire. Richness of each repertoire was evaluated using RTK rarefaction, the Chao1 estimator, and Recon v2.1 estimates of unobserved clonotypes. Generation probabilities were computed with OLGA for all TCRbeta clonotypes obtained by the gDNA method from several donors. Not all clones reach the TCRdb copy of this immuneACCESS table, which keeps in-frame sequences only. Checked studies attribute under half of the gap to unresolved V genes and leave the rest unexplained. Clone size and the V and J calls come from that table; the DNA yielded D and trimming. Within this sample are under 1,900,000 clones, with 98% of them counted one time only. Of the sample, about 0.4% falls within the top ten clones.

The receptor's source is a man aged 25-45 years in good health. The chain was built from TRBV6-5 and TRBJ2-7, with TRBD2 matching 7 junction bases. Sequenced material: naive CD4+ T cells sorted from blood. Sample cell subset or site, as interpreted from the label and publication: CD45RA+ positively selected. The encoded CDR3 is CASQLLRGGPYEQYF. Here is the DNA: TGTGCCAGCCAGCTTTTGCGGGGAGGGCCCTACGAGCAGTACTTC.